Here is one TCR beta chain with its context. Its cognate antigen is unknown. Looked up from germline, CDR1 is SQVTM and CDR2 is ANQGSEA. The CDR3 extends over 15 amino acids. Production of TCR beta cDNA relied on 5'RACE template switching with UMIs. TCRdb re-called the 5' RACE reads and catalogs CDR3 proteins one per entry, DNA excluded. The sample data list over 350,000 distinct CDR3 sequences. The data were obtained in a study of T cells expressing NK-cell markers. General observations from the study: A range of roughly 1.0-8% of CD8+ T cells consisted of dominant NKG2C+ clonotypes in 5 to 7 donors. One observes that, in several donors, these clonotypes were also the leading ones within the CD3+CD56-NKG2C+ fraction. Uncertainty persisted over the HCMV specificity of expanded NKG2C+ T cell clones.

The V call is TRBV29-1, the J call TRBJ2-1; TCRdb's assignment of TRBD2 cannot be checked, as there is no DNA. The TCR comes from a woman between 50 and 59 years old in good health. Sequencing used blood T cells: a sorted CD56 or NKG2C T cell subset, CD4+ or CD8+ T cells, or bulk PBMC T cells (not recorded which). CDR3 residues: CSVVTSRLAYNEQFF.